Below, one T cell receptor beta chain is given with its context. Germline V gene data show CDR1 as LNHDA and CDR2 as SQIVND (reference sequence). CDR3 length equals 15 residues. V lost 1 base to trimming and J lost 5 bases, with 9 bases between them. This record comes from a study of T cell changes during pregnancy in multiple sclerosis. This table comes from immunoSEQ multiplex PCR, and its TCRdb copy is limited to in-frame clones, with some not included. This table holds tens of thousands of clones, over 80% found once. Material: CD8+ T cells from peripheral blood mononuclear cells, obtained in the third trimester of pregnancy. This TCR was sampled from a female donor in good health, enrolled as a control in a pregnancy study. The chain carries TRBV19 and TRBJ1-6, with D unresolved. DNA of the CDR3: TGTGCCAGTAGTATAGCGGTTCTAGATAATTCACCCCTCCACTTT. This encodes CASSIAVLDNSPLHF.